One sample yielded the 17 T cell receptor beta chains listed below, sequenced in a study of CD8 T cells in ankylosing spondylitis. From the 5' RACE reads, TCRdb called clonotypes with MiXCR, one entry per CDR3 protein. Of around 130,000 distinct CDR3 sequences listed, around 9.3% are singletons. The sample taken for sequencing was blood, either unsorted or a sorted T cell fraction (not recorded which). Receptors were obtained from a male donor with ankylosing spondylitis or in good health (not recorded which).

This clonotype was seen more than once but under ten times. This sequence joins TRBV20-1 and TRBJ2-5, with 11 bases that match TRBD1. Germline CDR1 reads DFQATT; CDR2 reads SNEGSKA (reference sequence). The CDR3 sequence is 18 residues long. V lost 3 bases to trimming and J lost 2 bases; unmatched junction nucleotides: 14. In DNA, the CDR3 is TGCAGTGCTAGTGGGGGCGGGACAGGGGGAGTCGGGCAAGAGACCCAGTACTTC. Its translation is CSASGGGTGGVGQETQYF.

This clonotype has a handful of counts. The gene calls are TRBV20-1 and TRBJ2-3; 10 bases are shared with TRBD2. This CDR3 contains 14 residues. J was trimmed by 1 base and V by 6 bases; bases with no gene match: 4. Germline V lookup: CDR1 DFQATT, CDR2 SNEGSKA (reference sequence). DNA for the CDR3: TGCAGTGCCCAAGCGGGAGGGGGCACAGATACGCAGTATTTT. This encodes CSAQAGGGTDTQYF.

The V call is TRBV20-1, the J call TRBJ2-7; D gene uncertain. This CDR3 spans 12 amino acids. Germline-derived CDR1 and CDR2 are DFQATT and SNEGSKA (reference sequence). V lost 5 bases to trimming and J lost 2 bases, with 10 bases between them. This CDR3 is CSALPAAYEQYF. The CDR3 coding sequence is TGCAGTGCTCTTCCCGCAGCCTACGAGCAGTACTTC.

This clonotype was seen at least ten times. This rearrangement joins TRBV5-1 to TRBJ2-5; TRBD2 aligns across 9 bases. This CDR3 has 13 residues. V was pared by 5 bases and J by 5 bases, with 4 bases of the junction left unmatched. Germline lookup yields CDR1 SGHRS and CDR2 YFSETQ. CDR3 region: CASRIAGAETQYF. Here the CDR3 DNA reads TGCGCCAGCAGAATAGCGGGAGCTGAGACCCAGTACTTC.

The sample holds many counts of this clonotype. The rearrangement uses TRBV7-9 and TRBJ1-6, with TRBD1 identical over 10 bases. V trimming: 1 base; J trimming: 6 bases; junction bases outside the gene matches: 6. Germline lookup yields CDR1 SEHNR and CDR2 FQNEAQ (reference sequence). The CDR3 loop spans 17 amino acids. CDR3 sequence reads: CASSLGDRGRRNSPLHF. Written as DNA, the CDR3 is TGTGCCAGCAGCTTAGGGGACAGGGGTCGACGTAATTCACCCCTCCACTTT.

This clonotype has ten or more counts. The rearrangement links TRBV27 to TRBJ1-6; D unclear. Germline values: CDR1 MNHEY, CDR2 SMNVEV (reference sequence). The CDR3 sequence is 14 residues long. Trimming cost V 1 base and J 10 bases, with 11 bases left between them. Here the CDR3 DNA reads TGTGCCAGCAGTTTATGGGCAGTCGGGTCACCCCTCCACTTT. Its protein product is CASSLWAVGSPLHF.

This clonotype was detected only once. A single base separates this from a much larger clone, so it may be a read error. V is TRBV28 and J is TRBJ2-2; no reliable D call. Looked up from germline, CDR1 is MDHEN and CDR2 is SYDVKM. This CDR3 is built from 13 residues. The CDR3 region is CGSSLPVTGELFF. The CDR3 DNA follows: TGTGGCAGCAGTTTGCCGGTGACCGGGGAGCTGTTTTTT. Drawing the rest from reference TRBV28 and TRBJ2-2, the complete variable domain is DVKVTQSSRYLVKRTGEKVFLECVQDMDHENMFWYRQDPGLGLRLIYFSYDVKMKEKGDIPEGYSVSREKKERFSLILESASTNQTSMYLCGSSLPVTGELFFGEGSRLTVL.

This clonotype came up many times. This sequence joins TRBV20-1 and TRBJ2-5, with D possibly TRBD1 on 5 matching bases. The V end was cut by 6 bases, the J end by 4 bases, with 15 bases between. CDR1 is DFQATT and CDR2 is SNEGSKA in the germline V gene (reference sequence). This CDR3 contains 13 residues. CDR3 DNA: TGCAGTGCGGCTCAGGGATTTGGAGAGACCCAGTACTTC. Amino acids: CSAAQGFGETQYF.

This clonotype was seen at least ten times. The chain combines TRBV7-8 with TRBJ2-1; 11 positions match TRBD2. This CDR3 contains 15 residues. In germline, CDR1 is SGHVS, CDR2 FQNEAQ. V was clipped by 4 bases and J by 7 bases; unmatched bases: 6. CDR3 sequence reads: CASSSSRLAGNEQFF. CDR3 in DNA: TGTGCCAGCAGCTCCTCCAGACTAGCGGGGAATGAGCAGTTCTTC.

This clonotype was seen a few times. The chain recombines TRBV29-1 with TRBJ2-7; possible D gene TRBD1, 6 bases. The CDR3 consists of 13 residues. Germline CDR1 SQVTM, CDR2 ANQGSEA. V lost 7 bases and J lost 1, with 14 bases in between. This CDR3 reads CSGRKTGSYEQYF. CDR3 nucleotide sequence: TGCAGCGGTAGAAAGACAGGATCCTACGAGCAGTACTTC.

This clonotype was counted a few times. The chain is built from TRBV20-1 and TRBJ2-5, with D maybe TRBD1 (5 bases). Germline V gives CDR1 DFQATT, CDR2 SNEGSKA (reference sequence). Deletions cut 1 base from V and 7 bases from J, with 13 bases between. The CDR3 spans 13 residues. The CDR3 DNA is TGCAGTGCTAGAGCTCTGGGGCTAGGGACCCAGTACTTC. This codes for CSARALGLGTQYF.

The V call is TRBV19, the J call TRBJ2-7, with unresolved D. Germline V gene data show CDR1 as LNHDA and CDR2 as SQIVND (reference sequence). CDR3 length: 14 residues. V lost 6 bases, J lost 1 base, and 13 bases lay in between. The CDR3 bases are TGTGCCAGTAGCTCGACACGCGAGTCCTACGAGCAGTACTTC. It specifies CASSSTRESYEQYF.

This clonotype was seen repeatedly, ten times or more. The CDR3 nucleotides are TGTGCCAGCAGTTCTGGGGTACAGGGGGTGGTTAATGAAAAACTGTTTTTT. It specifies CASSSGVQGVVNEKLFF. This chain joins TRBV7-2 and TRBJ1-4; 8 nucleotides agree with TRBD1. Trimming took 6 bases from V and 4 from J; bases not matched to a gene: 13. From germline, CDR1 is SGHTA and CDR2 FQGNSA. The CDR3 spans 17 residues.

The gene calls are TRBV7-8 and TRBJ2-5, with 9 bases fitting TRBD1. CDR1 SGHVS and CDR2 FQNEAQ come from the germline V gene. This CDR3 spans 16 amino acids. J was trimmed by 2 bases and V by 2 bases; bases with no gene match: 6. CDR3 coding DNA: TGTGCCAGCAGCTTAAGGGGGACAGGGAGACAAGAGACCCAGTACTTC. Translated, it gives CASSLRGTGRQETQYF.

This clonotype came up many times. This chain joins TRBV28 and TRBJ2-7, with 9 positions matching TRBD2. Looked up from germline, CDR1 is MDHEN and CDR2 is SYDVKM. The CDR3 is 16 amino acids. After removal of 3 bases from V and 2 bases from J, the junction contained 8 bases not matched to a gene. DNA for the CDR3: TGTGCCAGCAGTTTCAATCTAGCGGGACTTACCTACGAGCAGTACTTC. Protein product: CASSFNLAGLTYEQYF.

Of note for this clonotype: A much larger clonotype is one base distant, so this may be a read error. V is TRBV6-5 and J is TRBJ1-2, with D possibly matching TRBD1 (6 bases). The CDR3 is 15 amino acids. The germline V gene encodes CDR1 MNHEY and CDR2 SVGAGI. CDR3 nucleotide sequence: TGTGCCAGCAGTTACTATGTCCAGGGGCACTATGGCGACACCTTC. Amino acids: CASSYYVQGHYGDTF.

This clonotype was seen a few times. CDR3 bases: TGTGCCAGCAGTTATGCAGGGCGCTACGAGCAGTACTTC. Amino acids: CASSYAGRYEQYF. The genes are TRBV6-2 or TRBV6-3 and TRBJ2-7; D is perhaps TRBD1 (5 bases). CDR1 and CDR2 from the germline V gene are MNHEY and SVGEGT. Deletions cut 3 bases from V and 3 bases from J, with 9 bases between. The CDR3 consists of 13 residues.